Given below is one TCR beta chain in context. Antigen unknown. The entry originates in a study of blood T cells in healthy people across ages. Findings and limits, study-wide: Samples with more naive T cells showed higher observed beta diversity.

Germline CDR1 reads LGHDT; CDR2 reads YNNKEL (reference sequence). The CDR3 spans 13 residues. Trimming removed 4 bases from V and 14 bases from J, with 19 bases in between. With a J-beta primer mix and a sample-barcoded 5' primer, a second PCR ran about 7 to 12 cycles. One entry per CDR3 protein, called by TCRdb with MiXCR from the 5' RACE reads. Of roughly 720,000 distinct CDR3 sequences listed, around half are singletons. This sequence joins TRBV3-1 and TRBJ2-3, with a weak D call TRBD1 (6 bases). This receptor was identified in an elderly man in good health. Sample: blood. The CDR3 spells CASSRNEGTYAYF. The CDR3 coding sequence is TGTGCCAGCAGCCGAAACGAAGGGACATACGCGTATTTT.